This TCR beta chain is from a study of T cells after yellow fever vaccination. Whole-study findings and limits: Clones from primary vaccination mostly reappeared after the booster (about 97% CD4, under 90% CD8). High-abundance clonotypes from the bulk population could contaminate FACS-sorted repertoires.

TCRdb re-called the 5' RACE reads through MiXCR, storing one row per CDR3 protein. Here the sample spans 250,000 to 400,000 distinct CDR3 sequences, 4.1% being singletons. The V gene lost 4 bases and the J gene lost 7 bases, with 13 bases spanning the gap. CDR1 and CDR2 (germline): SQVTM, ANQGSEA. The CDR3 has 13 residues. This clonotype was recorded many times. The antigen is not known. The specimen comprised PBMCs, sampled 5 days after the yellow fever booster vaccination. This receptor was obtained from a man younger than 35 who received the YFV17D yellow fever vaccine. The chain joins TRBV29-1 to TRBJ1-4, with D tentatively TRBD1 (5 bases). The CDR3 DNA reads TGCAGCGTTGCGTCGGAGCAGGGTGAAAAACTGTTTTTT. Its protein product is CSVASEQGEKLFF.